Each of the 28 T cell receptor beta chains below was sequenced from the same sample in a study of CD8 T cells in Susac syndrome. When the RNA was reverse transcribed, random hexamers were used with an input of about 0.5 to 1 ug. TCRdb reanalysed the immunoSEQ multiplex PCR reads using MiXCR and keeps one entry per CDR3 protein. The sample includes around 150,000 distinct CDR3 sequences, over 85% of them seen just once. What was sequenced was CD8+ T cells from PBMCs. The source is a human donor in good health.

The rearrangement joins TRBV4-3 to TRBJ2-1, with 14 bases aligning to TRBD2. The CDR3 is 17 residues long. Trimming cost V 1 base and J 10 bases; bases outside gene matches: 9. Germline assignment: CDR1 LGHNA and CDR2 YSLEER. CDR3: CASSQGLAGGFLGEQFF. CDR3 DNA sequence: TGCGCCAGCAGCCAAGGACTAGCGGGAGGGTTTCTTGGCGAGCAGTTCTTC.

The CDR3 here is CASMIPGQGSYEQYF. Written as DNA, the CDR3 is TGTGCCAGCATGATTCCTGGACAGGGCTCCTACGAGCAGTACTTC. V is TRBV2 and J is TRBJ2-7, with 8 bases fitting TRBD1. The CDR3 is made up of 15 amino acids. CDR1 is SNHLY, CDR2 FYNNEI, per germline. Trimming cost V 7 bases and J 0 bases; bases outside gene matches: 8.

This chain uses TRBV27 with TRBJ2-1; TRBD1 agrees at 9 bases. From germline, CDR1 is MNHEY and CDR2 SMNVEV (reference sequence). This CDR3 has 15 amino acids. J was trimmed by 0 bases and V by 3 bases; bases with no gene match: 0. The CDR3 DNA reads as TGTGCCAGCAGTTTGACAGGGGGCTCCTACAATGAGCAGTTCTTC. It is translated as CASSLTGGSYNEQFF.

The chain combines TRBV28 with TRBJ2-7; D may be TRBD1 (5 bases). Germline CDR1 MDHEN, CDR2 SYDVKM. The CDR3 runs to 12 residues. Trimming pared 4 bases from V and 6 bases from J, leaving 10 bases between. Here the CDR3 reads CASSWQGIEQYF. DNA for the CDR3: TGTGCCAGCAGTTGGCAGGGCATCGAGCAGTACTTC.

V is TRBV9 and J is TRBJ2-1; either TRBD1 or TRBD2 may supply D (5 bases each). Germline V lookup: CDR1 SGDLS, CDR2 YYNGEE. The CDR3 loop spans 15 amino acids. The ends were cut back, 0 bases at V and 7 bases at J, with 14 bases in the middle. CDR3 sequence (DNA): TGTGCCAGCAGCGTAGATTGGGATGGGGGAAATGAGCAGTTCTTC. As protein: CASSVDWDGGNEQFF.

This chain connects TRBV30 to TRBJ2-7; 9 bases match TRBD2. Germline trimming cut 4 bases from V and 2 bases from J; bases unmatched to any gene: 6. The CDR3 sequence is 14 residues long. Germline CDR1 reads GTSNPN; CDR2 reads SVGIG (reference sequence). CDR3 nucleotides: TGTGCCTGGACCACTAGCGGGTTTGCCTACGAGCAGTACTTC. Translating it yields CAWTTSGFAYEQYF.

The V gene is TRBV27, the J gene TRBJ2-7; 7 bases agree with TRBD2. The CDR3 totals 13 residues. Germline CDR1 reads MNHEY; CDR2 reads SMNVEV (reference sequence). V shed 6 bases, J shed 2 bases, and the junction held 4 bases outside the gene matches. CDR3 bases: TGTGCCAGCAGACTAGCGCCGACCTACGAGCAGTACTTC. Translation: CASRLAPTYEQYF.

The chain is built from TRBV7-3 and TRBJ2-3; weak D call: TRBD1 (6 bases). The V and J ends lost 3 bases and 0 bases respectively, with 7 bases between them. The germline CDR1 and CDR2 sequences are SGHTA and FQGTGA. The CDR3 sequence is 14 residues long. The CDR3 bases are TGTGCCAGCAGCTTGACAGGTAGCACAGATACGCAGTATTTT. Its translation is CASSLTGSTDTQYF.

The rearrangement uses TRBV9 and TRBJ2-6, with D unresolved. V was cut by 5 bases and J by 0 bases, with 9 bases left in between. This CDR3 contains 15 residues. The V gene's germline CDR1 is SGDLS and CDR2 YYNGEE. Here the CDR3 DNA reads TGTGCCAGCAGAGGCGCGAACTCTGGGGCCAACGTCCTGACTTTC. As protein: CASRGANSGANVLTF.

A single count supports this clonotype. The chain combines TRBV13 with TRBJ1-2; 7 positions match TRBD1. Looked up from germline, CDR1 is PRHDT and CDR2 is FYEKMQ (reference sequence). The CDR3 totals 13 residues. V dropped 10 bases and J dropped 11; count of bases not matched to a gene: 16. The CDR3 spells CATGTADSYEYTF. DNA of the CDR3: TGTGCCACTGGGACAGCCGATTCCTATGAATACACCTTC.

The rearrangement uses TRBV29-1 and TRBJ1-2; perhaps TRBD1 as D (5 bases). Trimming shortened V by 6 bases and J by 1 base, and 12 bases separated the two germline ends. Germline assignment: CDR1 SQVTM and CDR2 ANQGSEA. The CDR3 has 13 amino acids. The CDR3 region has the DNA TGCAGCGTCCCCCTCGACAGTAACTATGGCTACACCTTC. Its translation is CSVPLDSNYGYTF.

V usage is TRBV30 and J usage is TRBJ2-7, with D perhaps TRBD2 (5 bases). This CDR3 is built from 15 residues. Germline values: CDR1 GTSNPN, CDR2 SVGIG (reference sequence). V lost 0 bases and J 3 bases, leaving 15 bases between the germline ends. CDR3 residues: CAWSVWSGNRYEQYF. CDR3 in DNA: TGTGCCTGGAGTGTGTGGTCGGGGAATCGCTACGAGCAGTACTTC.

The chain couples TRBV20-1 to TRBJ1-1; D perhaps matches TRBD1 (6 bases). CDR3 length equals 16 residues. CDR1 DFQATT and CDR2 SNEGSKA come from the germline V gene (reference sequence). The V end lost 2 bases, the J end lost 3 bases, and 19 bases lay between the germline ends. CDR3 sequence (DNA): TGCAGTGCTAGACCCCAACCACGGGACATCTACACTGAAGCTTTCTTT. Translating gives CSARPQPRDIYTEAFF.

This clonotype was observed a single time. The chain is built from TRBV28 and TRBJ2-2, with D possibly being TRBD2 (6 bases). This CDR3 comprises 18 residues. Germline V lookup: CDR1 MDHEN, CDR2 SYDVKM. Trimming cost V 3 bases and J 0 bases, with 17 bases left between them. CDR3 loop: CASSFSSGQTPNTGELFF. The CDR3 bases are TGTGCCAGCAGTTTCAGCAGCGGGCAGACTCCGAACACCGGGGAGCTGTTTTTT.

The chain couples TRBV27 to TRBJ2-7, with D tentatively TRBD1 (6 bases). The CDR3 is 16 amino acids. Trimming removed 2 bases at V and 3 bases at J, with 17 bases between. Looked up from germline, CDR1 is MNHEY and CDR2 is SMNVEV (reference sequence). CDR3 residues: CASSLGQTNLNYEQYF. The CDR3 DNA is TGTGCCAGCAGTTTAGGACAGACTAATCTTAACTACGAGCAGTACTTC.

The chain links TRBV4-3 to TRBJ2-3; D tentatively reads TRBD1 or TRBD2 (5 bases each). V was cut by 3 bases and J by 6 bases, with 16 bases left in between. Germline V gene lookup returns CDR1 LGHNA and CDR2 YSLEER. This CDR3 has 15 amino acids. The CDR3 loop reads CASSQVGAGPDTQYF. The CDR3 nucleotides read TGCGCCAGCAGCCAGGTCGGGGCAGGACCCGATACGCAGTATTTT.

The table lists this clonotype with a count of one. The rearrangement joins TRBV24-1 to TRBJ1-5; D perhaps matches TRBD1 (6 bases). Germline CDR1 reads KGHDR; CDR2 reads SFDVKD. Between the trimmed V and J ends, which lost 5 bases and 2 bases, there was a span of 12 bases. The CDR3 length is 15 residues. CDR3 DNA sequence: TGTGCCACCAGTGGGGGGGGGCCGGGCAATCAGCCCCAGCATTTT. It translates to CATSGGGPGNQPQHF.

In this sample, this clonotype turned up once. The chain employs TRBV30 and TRBJ2-7; the match to TRBD2 covers 11 bases. The CDR3 has 14 residues. Trimming took 4 bases from V and 5 from J; bases not matched to a gene: 7. In germline, CDR1 is GTSNPN, CDR2 SVGIG (reference sequence). Written as DNA, the CDR3 is TGTGCCTGGACCTTACTAGCGGGAGTACACGAGCAGTACTTC. Residues: CAWTLLAGVHEQYF.

The chain combines TRBV29-1 with TRBJ2-7; D uncertain. In germline, CDR1 is SQVTM, CDR2 ANQGSEA. Trimming took 5 bases from V and 3 from J, leaving 11 bases between them. The CDR3 length is 12 residues. The CDR3 is CSVLADLYEQYF. Written as DNA, the CDR3 is TGCAGCGTTCTCGCGGATCTCTACGAGCAGTACTTC.

V usage is TRBV7-9 and J usage is TRBJ1-1; 7 nucleotides align to TRBD1. The CDR3 sequence is 15 residues long. The ends lost 4 bases at V and 1 base at J; junction bases unmatched: 6. Germline loops: CDR1 SEHNR, CDR2 FQNEAQ (reference sequence). CDR3 DNA: TGTGCCAGCAGCTCGAGGGACAGTGAGAACACTGAAGCTTTCTTT. This sequence encodes CASSSRDSENTEAFF.

V and J are TRBV29-1 and TRBJ1-2; a possible D gene is TRBD1 (5 bases). Trimming pared 2 bases from V and 5 bases from J, leaving 15 bases between. The CDR3 length is 14 residues. Germline assignment: CDR1 SQVTM and CDR2 ANQGSEA. The CDR3 region has the DNA TGCAGCGTTGAATCCGGGACGGGCCATTATGGCTACACCTTC. It specifies CSVESGTGHYGYTF.

J is TRBJ2-7 and V is TRBV29-1; 8 nucleotides agree with TRBD2. V lost 7 bases to trimming and J lost 0 bases; unmatched junction nucleotides: 8. The CDR3 is 14 residues long. The germline gives CDR1 SQVTM, CDR2 ANQGSEA. CDR3 sequence (DNA): TGCAGCGCCGCCGGGCTAGCGGGCTCCTACGAGCAGTACTTC. The encoded protein is CSAAGLAGSYEQYF.

The chain joins TRBV27 to TRBJ2-7; possible D gene TRBD2, 5 bases. The germline gives CDR1 MNHEY, CDR2 SMNVEV (reference sequence). V shed 4 bases and J shed 4 bases, with 14 bases lying between them. The CDR3 is made up of 14 amino acids. The CDR3 DNA is TGTGCCAGCAGTTCCGGACTCGAGGGTTACGAGCAGTACTTC. Its protein is CASSSGLEGYEQYF.

The chain joins TRBV12-3 or TRBV12-4 to TRBJ2-5, with 9 bases that match TRBD2. After removal of 3 bases from V and 5 bases from J, the junction contained 19 bases not matched to a gene. The CDR3 has 19 residues. The CDR3 bases are TGTGCCAGCAGTTTTGATCCAATGGTGATAGCGGGAGAGTCGGAGACCCAGTACTTC. This encodes CASSFDPMVIAGESETQYF.

This chain links TRBV27 with TRBJ2-1; D may be TRBD1 or TRBD2 (5 bases each). V was cut by 8 bases and J by 9 bases, with 5 bases left in between. CDR3 length: 9 amino acids. The germline V gene has CDR1 MNHEY and CDR2 SMNVEV (reference sequence). As DNA, the CDR3 is TGTGCCAGCGGGACTGAGCAGTTCTTC. Its protein product is CASGTEQFF.

This clonotype appeared once. DNA for the CDR3: TGTGCCAGCAGCCAAGATACGGGGGCCGGGGAGCTGTTTTTT. It translates to CASSQDTGAGELFF. This chain uses TRBV4-2 with TRBJ2-2; D is possibly TRBD2 (6 bases). Germline lookup yields CDR1 LGHNA and CDR2 YNFKEQ. Trimming removed 0 bases at V and 6 bases at J, with 8 bases between. This CDR3 is 14 amino acids long.

The gene calls are TRBV4-3 and TRBJ2-1; D is uncertain. V gave up 0 bases and J gave up 5 bases, with 5 bases separating them. This CDR3 region has 13 residues. Per germline, CDR1 LGHNA and CDR2 YSLEER. The CDR3 region has the DNA TGCGCCAGCAGCCAAGAGATTGACAATGAGCAGTTCTTC. Residues: CASSQEIDNEQFF.

The J gene is TRBJ2-7, the V gene TRBV28; D gene unclear. The V end was cut by 3 bases, the J end by 1 base, with 7 bases between. The length of the CDR3 is 13 residues. Germline V gene sequence: CDR1 MDHEN, CDR2 SYDVKM. CDR3 coding DNA: TGTGCCAGCAGTTTGTACCCGTCCTACGAGCAGTACTTC. It specifies CASSLYPSYEQYF.